Each of the 27 T cell receptor beta chains below was sequenced from the same sample in a study of cytomegalovirus exposure and HLA in healthy donors. Vbeta (60) and Jbeta (13) primers were used in the PCR. Generated by immunoSEQ multiplex PCR, the TCRdb table keeps only in-frame clones and is missing some. The sample lists about 160,000 clones, roughly four fifths occurring once. The sample comprised PBMCs. These receptors all stem from a female donor in good health and CMV-seronegative.

The DNA for the CDR3 is TGTGCCAGCAGCTTAGGCGAAGGGGGAGCTTTCTTT. Encoded protein: CASSLGEGGAFF. The chain uses TRBV7-9 and TRBJ1-1, with D perhaps TRBD1 (6 bases). Germline values: CDR1 SEHNR, CDR2 FQNEAQ (reference sequence). The CDR3 has 12 amino acids. V gave up 1 base and J gave up 10 bases, with 10 bases separating them.

The DNA of the CDR3 is TGCAGCGTTCGGCCAGGGGGTAAGGGAGATACGCAGTATTTT. As protein: CSVRPGGKGDTQYF. The rearrangement links TRBV29-1 to TRBJ2-3; TRBD1 matches 7 bases. V shed 5 bases, J shed 5 bases, and the junction held 10 bases outside the gene matches. Germline lookup yields CDR1 SQVTM and CDR2 ANQGSEA. The CDR3 covers 14 residues.

This clone showed up just a few times. The gene calls are TRBV4-3 and TRBJ1-1, with TRBD1 as a possible D gene (6 bases). Germline CDR1 reads LGHNA; CDR2 reads YSLEER. The V end was cut by 0 bases, the J end by 2 bases, with 10 bases between. The CDR3 covers 15 residues. The CDR3 DNA is TGCGCCAGCAGCCAAGATAGGGGACACAACACTGAAGCTTTCTTT. Translating gives CASSQDRGHNTEAFF.

Here the CDR3 DNA reads TGTGCCAGCAGCGCATACCTAGCTTCCCACGAGACCCAGTACTTC. This translates into CASSAYLASHETQYF. This chain joins TRBV9 and TRBJ2-5; weak D call: TRBD2 (5 bases). Germline CDR1 and CDR2: SGDLS and YYNGEE. This CDR3 is built from 15 residues. Trimming took off 3 bases at V and 5 bases at J, with 17 bases between the two ends.

V gene TRBV5-4 combines with J gene TRBJ2-6; D remains ambiguous. The V end was cut by 7 bases, the J end by 0 bases, with 5 bases between. The V gene's germline CDR1 is SGHNT and CDR2 YYREEE (reference sequence). This CDR3 is 13 amino acids long. The chain's CDR3 is CASGRSGANVLTF. In DNA, the CDR3 is TGTGCCAGCGGCCGCTCTGGGGCCAACGTCCTGACTTTC.

The J gene is TRBJ1-2, the V gene TRBV19, with D hard to call. The CDR3 has 11 residues. The V gene lost 7 bases and the J gene lost 8 bases, with 11 bases spanning the gap. Germline V lookup: CDR1 LNHDA, CDR2 SQIVND (reference sequence). In DNA, the CDR3 is TGTGCCAGTATGGGAGCGCGAGGCTACACCTTC. This codes for CASMGARGYTF.

This clone has a single count. This chain links TRBV9 with TRBJ1-1, with a tentative D call TRBD1 (6 bases). Germline assignment: CDR1 SGDLS and CDR2 YYNGEE. The CDR3 sequence is 16 residues long. Trimming left V 0 bases short and J 3 bases short, with 15 bases between. CDR3 DNA sequence: TGTGCCAGCAGCGTAGGAGGATCAGGGGTCCACACTGAAGCTTTCTTT. Protein: CASSVGGSGVHTEAFF.

The rearrangement links TRBV6-5 to TRBJ2-3, with 8 bases matching TRBD2. The V gene end was trimmed by 7 bases and the J gene end by 7 bases; junction bases not matched to a gene: 10. Per the germline V gene, CDR1 is MNHEY and CDR2 is SVGAGI. CDR3 length equals 14 residues. CDR3 region: CASKGTGGPHTQYF. The DNA for the CDR3 is TGTGCCAGCAAGGGGACGGGAGGGCCTCATACGCAGTATTTT.

The chain couples TRBV6-6 to TRBJ2-3; TRBD1 matches at 7 bases. The CDR3 is 15 residues long. Per the germline V gene, CDR1 is MNHNY and CDR2 is SVGAGI (reference sequence). The junction had 8 bases not matched to a gene; V was cut back by 8 bases and J by 0 bases. CDR3 bases: TGTGCCAGCGCGCTACAGGGGAAGAGCACAGATACGCAGTATTTT. It codes for CASALQGKSTDTQYF.

The V gene is TRBV2, the J gene TRBJ2-3; TRBD2 might be the D (6 bases). Germline values: CDR1 SNHLY, CDR2 FYNNEI. V gave up 2 bases and J gave up 0 bases, with 9 bases separating them. The CDR3 is made up of 15 amino acids. CDR3 in DNA: TGTGCCAGCAGTGAACCGGGGACTAGCACAGATACGCAGTATTTT. Encoded protein: CASSEPGTSTDTQYF.

The chain combines TRBV4-1 with TRBJ1-2, with D possibly being TRBD1 (5 bases). The CDR3 runs to 17 residues. From germline, CDR1 is MGHRA and CDR2 YSYEKL. V lost 0 bases, J lost 4 bases, and 18 bases lay in between. The CDR3 loop reads CASSQDVLEAGGYGYTF. The DNA of the CDR3 is TGCGCCAGCAGCCAAGATGTGCTGGAGGCCGGGGGCTATGGCTACACCTTC.

The V gene is TRBV6-1, the J gene TRBJ2-7; possible D gene TRBD2, 6 bases. From germline, CDR1 is MNHNS and CDR2 SASEGT. V gave up 7 bases and J gave up 9 bases, with 19 bases separating them. The CDR3 is made up of 13 amino acids. CDR3 sequence reads: CASTTIRRDGQYF. The CDR3 DNA follows: TGTGCCAGCACCACAATCAGGAGGGATGGGCAGTACTTC.

The V gene is TRBV9, the J gene TRBJ2-7; 9 bases are shared with TRBD1. Trimming took 3 bases from V and 2 from J; bases not matched to a gene: 3. Germline V gene lookup returns CDR1 SGDLS and CDR2 YYNGEE. The CDR3 length is 14 residues. CDR3 amino acids: CASSAGTGPYEQYF. CDR3 bases: TGTGCCAGCAGCGCCGGGACAGGGCCCTACGAGCAGTACTTC.

This rearrangement joins TRBV7-9 to TRBJ2-1, with D possibly TRBD2 on 5 matching bases. CDR1 and CDR2 (germline): SEHNR, FQNEAQ (reference sequence). V lost 1 base to trimming and J lost 4 bases, with 5 bases between them. The CDR3 covers 13 residues. The CDR3 nucleotides read TGTGCCAGCAGCTTAGGACTATACAATGAGCAGTTCTTC. Residues: CASSLGLYNEQFF.

The chain combines TRBV27 with TRBJ2-7; weak D call: TRBD2 (6 bases). Trimming took 6 bases from V and 2 from J, leaving 17 bases between them. CDR3 length: 15 residues. Germline V gene lookup returns CDR1 MNHEY and CDR2 SMNVEV (reference sequence). The CDR3 sequence is CASRTRAGSPYEQYF. DNA for the CDR3: TGTGCCAGCAGAACCAGGGCGGGGAGTCCCTACGAGCAGTACTTC.

The chain couples TRBV6-4 to TRBJ1-2; possible D gene TRBD1, 5 bases. This CDR3 spans 15 amino acids. Trimming removed 2 bases at V and 8 bases at J, with 18 bases between. Germline loops: CDR1 MRHNA, CDR2 SNTAGT. The CDR3 DNA reads TGTGCCAGCAGTGACGGGGGGGATCAGTCGCAGGGCTACACCTTC. Translated: CASSDGGDQSQGYTF.

The chain combines TRBV15 with TRBJ1-1, with D uncertain. The ends were cut back, 0 bases at V and 1 base at J, with 15 bases in the middle. Germline values: CDR1 LNHNV, CDR2 YYDKDF (reference sequence). This CDR3 contains 17 residues. CDR3 protein: CATSRDLFREANTEAFF. The CDR3 DNA reads TGTGCCACCAGCAGAGATCTATTTAGGGAGGCGAACACTGAAGCTTTCTTT.

V gene TRBV6-6 combines with J gene TRBJ1-2, with TRBD1 identical over 11 bases. Per germline, CDR1 MNHNY and CDR2 SVGAGI (reference sequence). V lost 4 bases, J lost 3 bases, and 7 bases stayed unmatched. CDR3 length: 16 residues. CDR3 nucleotide sequence: TGTGCCAGCAGTTCCCCGGGACAGGGGGTTGACTATGGCTACACCTTC. Its protein product is CASSSPGQGVDYGYTF.

J is TRBJ1-4 and V is TRBV2; TRBD1 is a possible D gene (6 bases). Trimming left V 7 bases short and J 8 bases short, with 8 bases between. The CDR3 runs 11 residues. Germline lookup yields CDR1 SNHLY and CDR2 FYNNEI. The CDR3 is CASTGTEKLFF. The CDR3 region has the DNA TGTGCCAGCACCGGGACAGAAAAACTGTTTTTT.

CDR3 sequence: CASLFSYNEQFF. CDR3 in DNA: TGTGCCAGCCTTTTCAGCTACAATGAGCAGTTCTTC. This rearrangement joins TRBV6-6 to TRBJ2-1; D remains unclear. Germline CDR1 reads MNHNY; CDR2 reads SVGAGI (reference sequence). CDR3 length equals 12 residues. Between the trimmed V and J ends, which lost 8 bases and 3 bases, there was a span of 8 bases.

The chain joins TRBV27 to TRBJ1-1; D is uncertain. The CDR3 contains 13 residues. V lost 2 bases, J lost 5 bases, and 9 bases lay in between. Germline CDR1 reads MNHEY; CDR2 reads SMNVEV (reference sequence). CDR3 sequence: CASSLRETTEAFF. In DNA, the CDR3 is TGTGCCAGCAGTTTACGGGAAACGACTGAAGCTTTCTTT.

This sequence joins TRBV7-2 and TRBJ2-7; 12 bases align to TRBD1. After removal of 4 bases from V and 3 bases from J, the junction contained 4 bases not matched to a gene. The CDR3 covers 15 residues. The V gene's germline CDR1 is SGHTA and CDR2 FQGNSA. The CDR3, as DNA: TGTGCCAGCAGCTCGGGGACAGGGGGCCGCTACGAGCAGTACTTC. As protein: CASSSGTGGRYEQYF.

This chain uses TRBV6-5 with TRBJ2-3, with TRBD2 matching over 9 bases. The junction had 1 base not matched to a gene; V was cut back by 8 bases and J by 1 base. Germline CDR1 MNHEY, CDR2 SVGAGI. The CDR3 loop spans 13 amino acids. The CDR3 is CASSSGGTDTQYF. CDR3 in DNA: TGTGCCAGCTCTAGCGGGGGCACAGATACGCAGTATTTT.

The rearrangement uses TRBV11-3 and TRBJ2-2; D is unresolved. Trimming shortened V by 2 bases and J by 8 bases, and 9 bases separated the two germline ends. The CDR3 totals 13 residues. Germline V CDR1 and CDR2: SGHNT, YENEEA. CDR3 in DNA: TGTGCCAGCAGCTTACCCGGTCGGGGGGAGCTGTTTTTT. Translation gives CASSLPGRGELFF.

This clone was counted only a few times. This chain links TRBV5-5 with TRBJ2-1, with D perhaps matching TRBD1 (5 bases). Trimming shortened V by 4 bases and J by 5 bases, and 13 bases separated the two germline ends. The CDR3 is 14 amino acids. The germline V gene encodes CDR1 SGHKS and CDR2 YYEKEE (reference sequence). For the CDR3, the DNA is TGTGCCAGCAGCACCCAGGGTTTCGACAATGAGCAGTTCTTC. Translated, it gives CASSTQGFDNEQFF.

The gene calls are TRBV7-9 and TRBJ2-1, with 11 bases matching TRBD2. The CDR3 extends over 15 amino acids. The ends lost 5 bases at V and 4 bases at J; junction bases unmatched: 4. Germline V gives CDR1 SEHNR, CDR2 FQNEAQ (reference sequence). The CDR3 here is CASSRLAGRYNEQFF. As DNA, the CDR3 is TGTGCCAGCAGCCGACTAGCGGGGAGGTACAATGAGCAGTTCTTC.

The chain employs TRBV6-5 and TRBJ2-1; D might be TRBD1 (5 bases). This CDR3 is 13 amino acids long. The V gene lost 5 bases and the J gene lost 5 bases, with 10 bases spanning the gap. The germline V gene encodes CDR1 MNHEY and CDR2 SVGAGI. In DNA form, the CDR3 reads TGTGCCAGCAGTCCAAGGACAAACAATGAGCAGTTCTTC. Its protein product is CASSPRTNNEQFF.